This T cell receptor beta chain derives from a study of T cell responses to AZD1222 COVID-19 vaccine. Germline-derived CDR1 and CDR2 are MNHEY and SVGAGI. Trimming removed 8 bases at V and 1 base at J, with 8 bases between. This CDR3 has 13 residues. Repertoires were generated with immunoSEQ multiplex PCR, while TCRdb's copy carries only in-frame clones and drops some. The profile shows more than 50,000 clones, over 85% of them singletons. Sample: peripheral blood, taken on day 0 of AZD1222 vaccination. The chain carries TRBV6-5 and TRBJ2-2; D perhaps matches TRBD1 (6 bases). The receptor was derived from an adult in good health. CDR3 in DNA: TGTGCCAGCGGGACACTGAACACCGGGGAGCTGTTTTTT. It codes for CASGTLNTGELFF.